This T cell receptor beta chain derives from a study of siplizumab effects on memory and regulatory T cells. As for this clone: Its matching antigen is unknown.

Trimming removed 4 bases at V and 0 bases at J, with 16 bases between. The CDR3 has 16 residues. CDR1 and CDR2 from the germline V gene are SEHNR and FQNEAQ (reference sequence). Study-level results: The authors mapped only a minor fraction of alloreactive clones to unstimulated subsets.

Generated by immunoSEQ multiplex PCR, the TCRdb table keeps only in-frame clones and is missing some. The repertoire holds 100,000 or so clones, with over 90% as singletons. The sequencing sample was made of non-Treg CD4+ T cells sorted from blood. This chain connects TRBV7-9 to TRBJ2-7, with D uncertain. The source of this sequence is a human donor in good health. The CDR3 is CASSSNGKRDSYEQYF. In DNA, the CDR3 is TGTGCCAGCAGCTCGAATGGAAAGCGCGACTCCTACGAGCAGTACTTC.